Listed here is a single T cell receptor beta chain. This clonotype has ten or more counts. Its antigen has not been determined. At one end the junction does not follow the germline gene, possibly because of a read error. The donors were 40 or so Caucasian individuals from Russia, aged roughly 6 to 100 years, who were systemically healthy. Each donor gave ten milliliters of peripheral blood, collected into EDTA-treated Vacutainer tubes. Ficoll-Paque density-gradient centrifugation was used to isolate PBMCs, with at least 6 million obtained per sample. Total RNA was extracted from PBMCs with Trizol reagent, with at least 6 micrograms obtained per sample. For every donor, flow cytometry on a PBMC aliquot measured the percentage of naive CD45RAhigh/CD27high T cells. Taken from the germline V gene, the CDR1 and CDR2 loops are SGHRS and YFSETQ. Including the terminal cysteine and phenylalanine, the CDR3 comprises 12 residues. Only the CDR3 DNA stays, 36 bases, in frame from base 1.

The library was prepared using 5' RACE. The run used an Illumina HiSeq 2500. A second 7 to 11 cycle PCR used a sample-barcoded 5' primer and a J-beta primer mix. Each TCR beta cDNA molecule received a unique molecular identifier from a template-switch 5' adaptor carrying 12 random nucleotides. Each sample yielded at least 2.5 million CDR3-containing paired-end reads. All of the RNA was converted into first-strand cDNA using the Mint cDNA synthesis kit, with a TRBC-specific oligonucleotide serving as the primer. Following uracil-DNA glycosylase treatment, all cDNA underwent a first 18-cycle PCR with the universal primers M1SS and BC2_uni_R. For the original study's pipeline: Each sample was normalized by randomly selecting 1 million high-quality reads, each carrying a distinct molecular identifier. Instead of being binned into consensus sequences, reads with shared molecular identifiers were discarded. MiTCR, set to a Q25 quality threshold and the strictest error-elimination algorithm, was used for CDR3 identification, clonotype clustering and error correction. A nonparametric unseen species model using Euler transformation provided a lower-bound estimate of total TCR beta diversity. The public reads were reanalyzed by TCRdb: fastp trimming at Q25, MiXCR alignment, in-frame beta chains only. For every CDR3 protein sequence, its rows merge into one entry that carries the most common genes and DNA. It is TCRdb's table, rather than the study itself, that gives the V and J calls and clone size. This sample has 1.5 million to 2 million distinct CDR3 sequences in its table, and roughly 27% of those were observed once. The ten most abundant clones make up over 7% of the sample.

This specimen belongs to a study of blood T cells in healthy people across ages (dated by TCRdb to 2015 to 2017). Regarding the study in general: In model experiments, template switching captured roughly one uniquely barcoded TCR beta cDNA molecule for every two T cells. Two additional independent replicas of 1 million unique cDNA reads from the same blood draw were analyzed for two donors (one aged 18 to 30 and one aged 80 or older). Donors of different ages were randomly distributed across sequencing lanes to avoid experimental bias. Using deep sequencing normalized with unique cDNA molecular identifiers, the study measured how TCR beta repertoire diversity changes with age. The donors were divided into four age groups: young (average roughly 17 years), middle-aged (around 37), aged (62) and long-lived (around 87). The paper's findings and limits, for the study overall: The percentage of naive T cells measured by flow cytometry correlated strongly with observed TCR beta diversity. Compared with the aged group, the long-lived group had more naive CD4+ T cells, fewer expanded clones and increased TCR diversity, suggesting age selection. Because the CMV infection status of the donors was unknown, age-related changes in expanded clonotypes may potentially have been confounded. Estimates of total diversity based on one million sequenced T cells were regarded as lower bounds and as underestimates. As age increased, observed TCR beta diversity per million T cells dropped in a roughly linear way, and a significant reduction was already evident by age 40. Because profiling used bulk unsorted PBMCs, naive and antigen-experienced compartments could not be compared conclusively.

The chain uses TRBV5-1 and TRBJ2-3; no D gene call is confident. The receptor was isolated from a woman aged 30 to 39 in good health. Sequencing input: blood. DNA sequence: TGTGCCAGCAGCTCCCTCACAGATACGCAGTATTTT. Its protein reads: CASSSLTDTQYF.